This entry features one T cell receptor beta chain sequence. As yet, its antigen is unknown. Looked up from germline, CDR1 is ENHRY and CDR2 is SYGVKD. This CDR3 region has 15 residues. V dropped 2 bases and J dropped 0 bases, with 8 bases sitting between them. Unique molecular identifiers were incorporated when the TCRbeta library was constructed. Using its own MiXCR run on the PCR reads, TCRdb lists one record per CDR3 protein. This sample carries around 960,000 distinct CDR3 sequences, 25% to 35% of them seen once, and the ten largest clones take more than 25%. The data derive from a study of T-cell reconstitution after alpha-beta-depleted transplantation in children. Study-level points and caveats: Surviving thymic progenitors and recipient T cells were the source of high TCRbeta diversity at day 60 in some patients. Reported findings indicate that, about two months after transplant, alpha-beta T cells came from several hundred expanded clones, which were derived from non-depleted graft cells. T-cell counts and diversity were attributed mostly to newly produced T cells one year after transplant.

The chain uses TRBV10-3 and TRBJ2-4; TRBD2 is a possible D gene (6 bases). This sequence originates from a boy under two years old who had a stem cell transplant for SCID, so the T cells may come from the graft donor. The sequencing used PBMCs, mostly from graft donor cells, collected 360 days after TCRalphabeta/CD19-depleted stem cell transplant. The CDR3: CAISELGGAKNIQYF. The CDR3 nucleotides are TGTGCCATCAGTGAGCTGGGGGGAGCCAAAAACATTCAGTACTTC.